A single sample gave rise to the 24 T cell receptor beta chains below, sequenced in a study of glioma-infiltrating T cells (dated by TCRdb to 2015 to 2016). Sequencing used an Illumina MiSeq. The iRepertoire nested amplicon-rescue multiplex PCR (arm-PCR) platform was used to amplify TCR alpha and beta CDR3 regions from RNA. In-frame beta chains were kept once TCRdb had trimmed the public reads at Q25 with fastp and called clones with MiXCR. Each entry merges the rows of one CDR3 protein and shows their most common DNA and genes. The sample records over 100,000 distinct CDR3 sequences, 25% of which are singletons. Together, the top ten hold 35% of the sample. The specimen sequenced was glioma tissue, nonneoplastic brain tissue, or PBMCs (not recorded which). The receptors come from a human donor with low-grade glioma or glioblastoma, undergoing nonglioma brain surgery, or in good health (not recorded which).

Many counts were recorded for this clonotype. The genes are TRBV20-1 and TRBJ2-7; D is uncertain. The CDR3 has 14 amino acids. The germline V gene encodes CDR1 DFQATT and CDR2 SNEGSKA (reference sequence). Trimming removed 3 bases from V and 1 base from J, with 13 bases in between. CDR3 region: CSASGPTPSYEQYF. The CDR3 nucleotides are TGCAGTGCTAGTGGTCCCACCCCTTCCTACGAGCAGTACTTC.

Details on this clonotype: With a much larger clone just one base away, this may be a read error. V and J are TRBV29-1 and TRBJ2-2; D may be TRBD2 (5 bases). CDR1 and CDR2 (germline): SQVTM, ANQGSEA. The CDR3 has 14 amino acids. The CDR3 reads CITRELMNTGELFF. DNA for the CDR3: TGCATCACAAGGGAGCTAATGAACACCGGGGAGCTGTTTTTT.

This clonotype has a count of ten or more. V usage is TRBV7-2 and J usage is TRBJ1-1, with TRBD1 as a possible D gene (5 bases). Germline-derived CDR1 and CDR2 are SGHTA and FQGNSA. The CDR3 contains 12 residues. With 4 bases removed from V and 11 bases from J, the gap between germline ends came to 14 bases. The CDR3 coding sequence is TGTGCCAGCAGCTCCCCAGGGCGTGGGGCTTTCTTT. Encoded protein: CASSSPGRGAFF. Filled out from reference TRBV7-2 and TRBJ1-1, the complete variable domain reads GAGVSQSPSNKVTEKGKDVELRCDPISGHTALYWYRQSLGQGLEFLIYFQGNSAPDKSGLPSDRFSAERTGGSVSTLTIQRTQQEDSAVYLCASSSPGRGAFFGQGTRLTVV.

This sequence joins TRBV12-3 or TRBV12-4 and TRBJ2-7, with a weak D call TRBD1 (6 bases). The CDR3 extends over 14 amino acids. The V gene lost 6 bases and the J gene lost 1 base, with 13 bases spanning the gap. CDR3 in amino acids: CASSTDRISYEQYF. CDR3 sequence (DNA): TGTGCCAGCAGCACCGACAGGATTTCCTACGAGCAGTACTTC.

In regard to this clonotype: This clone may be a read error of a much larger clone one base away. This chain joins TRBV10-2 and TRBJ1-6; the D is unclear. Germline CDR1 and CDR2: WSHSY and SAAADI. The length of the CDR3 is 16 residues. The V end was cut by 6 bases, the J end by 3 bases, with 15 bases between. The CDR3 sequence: CASRSSGIFYNSPLHF. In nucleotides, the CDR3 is TGCGCCAGCAGGTCTTCGGGAATCTTCTATAATTCACCCCTCCACTTT.

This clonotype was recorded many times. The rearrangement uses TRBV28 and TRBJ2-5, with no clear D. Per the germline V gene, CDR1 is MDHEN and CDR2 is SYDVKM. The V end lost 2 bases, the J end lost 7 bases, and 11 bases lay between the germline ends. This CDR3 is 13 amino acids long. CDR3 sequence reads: CASSLVSPGTQYF. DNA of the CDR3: TGTGCCAGCAGTTTAGTCTCGCCGGGGACCCAGTACTTC.

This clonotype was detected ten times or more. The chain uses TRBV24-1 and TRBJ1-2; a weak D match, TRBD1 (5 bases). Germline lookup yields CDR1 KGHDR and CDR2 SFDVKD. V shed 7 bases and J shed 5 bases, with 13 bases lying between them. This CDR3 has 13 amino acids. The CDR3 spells CATSPGEGYGYTF. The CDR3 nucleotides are TGTGCCACCAGCCCCGGCGAGGGGTATGGCTACACCTTC.

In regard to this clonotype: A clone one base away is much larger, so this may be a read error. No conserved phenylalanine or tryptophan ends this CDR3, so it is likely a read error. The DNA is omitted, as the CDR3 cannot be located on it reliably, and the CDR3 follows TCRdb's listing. The chain's CDR3 is CASSEDEFGTEKS. The chain is built from TRBV2 and TRBJ1-2; the table's D gene call, TRBD1, was not cross checked with the DNA. Germline-derived CDR1 and CDR2 are SNHLY and FYNNEI. The CDR3 contains 13 residues when both ends are counted.

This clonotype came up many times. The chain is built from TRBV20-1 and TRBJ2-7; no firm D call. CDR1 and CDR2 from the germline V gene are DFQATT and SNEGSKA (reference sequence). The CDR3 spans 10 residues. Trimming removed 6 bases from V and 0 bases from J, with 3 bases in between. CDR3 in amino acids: CSADSYEQYF. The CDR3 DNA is TGCAGTGCCGACTCCTACGAGCAGTACTTC.

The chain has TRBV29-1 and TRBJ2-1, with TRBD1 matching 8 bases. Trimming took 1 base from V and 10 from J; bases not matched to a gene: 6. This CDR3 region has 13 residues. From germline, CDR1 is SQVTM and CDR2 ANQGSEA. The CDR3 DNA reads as TGCAGCGTTGAAGGCCAGGGGGCCCCGGAGCAGTTCTTC. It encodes CSVEGQGAPEQFF.

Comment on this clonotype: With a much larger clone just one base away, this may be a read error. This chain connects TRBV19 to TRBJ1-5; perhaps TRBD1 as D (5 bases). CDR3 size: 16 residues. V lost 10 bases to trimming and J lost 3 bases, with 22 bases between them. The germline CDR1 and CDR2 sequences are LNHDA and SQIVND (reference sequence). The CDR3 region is CAITLATGTTNQPQHF. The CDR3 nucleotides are TGTGCCATTACCTTAGCAACCGGGACCACCAATCAGCCCCAGCATTTT. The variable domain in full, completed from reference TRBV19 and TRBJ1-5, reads DGGITQSPKYLFRKEGQNVTLSCEQNLNHDAMYWYRQDPGQGLRLIYYSQIVNDFQKGDIAEGYSVSREKKESFPLTVTSAQKNPTAFYLCAITLATGTTNQPQHFGDGTRLSIL.

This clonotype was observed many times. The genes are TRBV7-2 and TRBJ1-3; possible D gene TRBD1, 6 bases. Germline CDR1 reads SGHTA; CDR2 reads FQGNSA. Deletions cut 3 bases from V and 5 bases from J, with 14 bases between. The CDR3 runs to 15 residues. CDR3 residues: CASSFIPGDRNTIYF. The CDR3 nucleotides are TGTGCCAGCAGCTTTATCCCAGGGGACAGAAACACCATATATTTT.

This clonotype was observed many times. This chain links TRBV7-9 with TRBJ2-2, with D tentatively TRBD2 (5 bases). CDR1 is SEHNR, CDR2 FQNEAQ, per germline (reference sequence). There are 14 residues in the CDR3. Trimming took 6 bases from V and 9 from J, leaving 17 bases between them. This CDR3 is CASRENGGQRELFF. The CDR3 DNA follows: TGTGCCAGCAGGGAAAATGGAGGTCAGCGGGAGCTGTTTTTT. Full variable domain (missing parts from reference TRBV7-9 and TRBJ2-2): DTGVSQNPRHKITKRGQNVTFRCDPISEHNRLYWYRQTLGQGPEFLTYFQNEAQLEKSRLLSDRFSAERPKGSFSTLEIQRTEQGDSAMYLCASRENGGQRELFFGEGSRLTVL.

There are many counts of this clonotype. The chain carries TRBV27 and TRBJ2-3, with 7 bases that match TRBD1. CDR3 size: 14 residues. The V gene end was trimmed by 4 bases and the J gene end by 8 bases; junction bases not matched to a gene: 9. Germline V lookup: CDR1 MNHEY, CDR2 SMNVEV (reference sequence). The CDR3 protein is CASSSQTGWGTQYF. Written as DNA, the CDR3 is TGTGCCAGCAGTTCACAGACAGGGTGGGGTACGCAGTATTTT.

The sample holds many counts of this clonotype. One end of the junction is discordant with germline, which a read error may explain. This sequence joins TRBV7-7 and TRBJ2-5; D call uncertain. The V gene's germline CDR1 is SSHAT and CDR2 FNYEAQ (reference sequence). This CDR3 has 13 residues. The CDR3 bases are TGTGCTAGCAGCTTGGCCCACCAAGAGACCCAGTACTTC. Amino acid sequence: CASSLAHQETQYF.

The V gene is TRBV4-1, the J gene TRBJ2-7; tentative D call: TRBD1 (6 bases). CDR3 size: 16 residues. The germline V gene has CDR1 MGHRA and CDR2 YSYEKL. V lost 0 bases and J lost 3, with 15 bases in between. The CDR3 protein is CASSQDRPGAFYEQYF. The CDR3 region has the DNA TGCGCCAGCAGCCAAGATCGGCCAGGGGCCTTCTACGAGCAGTACTTC.

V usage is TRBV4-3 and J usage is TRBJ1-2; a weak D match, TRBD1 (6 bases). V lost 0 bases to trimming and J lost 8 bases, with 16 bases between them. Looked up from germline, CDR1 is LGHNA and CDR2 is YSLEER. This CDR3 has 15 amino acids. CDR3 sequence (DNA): TGCGCCAGCAGCCAAGATGAGGGGGACGGGCGAGGCTACACCTTC. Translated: CASSQDEGDGRGYTF.

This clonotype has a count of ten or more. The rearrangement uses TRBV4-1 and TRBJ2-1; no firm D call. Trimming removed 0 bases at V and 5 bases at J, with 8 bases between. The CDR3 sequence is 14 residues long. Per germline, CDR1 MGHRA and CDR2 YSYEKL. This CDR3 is CASSQEAGHNEQFF. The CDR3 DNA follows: TGCGCCAGCAGCCAAGAAGCCGGTCACAATGAGCAGTTCTTC.

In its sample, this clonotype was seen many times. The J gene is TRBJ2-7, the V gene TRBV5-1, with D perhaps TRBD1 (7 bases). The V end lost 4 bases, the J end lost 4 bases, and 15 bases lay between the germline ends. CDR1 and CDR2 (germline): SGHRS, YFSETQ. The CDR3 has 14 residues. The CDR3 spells CASSPTTGRYEQYF. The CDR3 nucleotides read TGCGCCAGCAGCCCGACGACAGGGAGGTACGAGCAGTACTTC.

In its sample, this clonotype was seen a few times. The CDR3 sequence: CASSPKGDNEQYF. Here the CDR3 DNA reads TGTGCCAGCTCACCGAAGGGGGACAACGAGCAGTACTTC. V gene TRBV18 combines with J gene TRBJ2-7, with D possibly being TRBD1 (6 bases). V lost 3 bases and J 5 bases, leaving 11 bases between the germline ends. The CDR3 runs to 13 residues. The germline V gene has CDR1 KGHSH and CDR2 LQKENI.

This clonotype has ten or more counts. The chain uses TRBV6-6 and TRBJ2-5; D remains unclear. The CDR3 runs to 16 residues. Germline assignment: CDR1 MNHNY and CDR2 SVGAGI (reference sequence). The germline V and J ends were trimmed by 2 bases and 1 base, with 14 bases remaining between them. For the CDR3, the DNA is TGTGCCAGCAGTTACAGGGTGGAACCACCCCAAGAGACCCAGTACTTC. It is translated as CASSYRVEPPQETQYF.

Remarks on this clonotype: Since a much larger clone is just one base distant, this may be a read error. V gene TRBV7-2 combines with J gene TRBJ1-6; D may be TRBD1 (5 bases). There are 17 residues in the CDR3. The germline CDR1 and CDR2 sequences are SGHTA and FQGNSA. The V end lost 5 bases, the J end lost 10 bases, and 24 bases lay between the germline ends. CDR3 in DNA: TGTGCCAGCAGCCCGGGACCCCACCCAGGCGTTCAATCACCCCTCCACTTT. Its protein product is CASSPGPHPGVQSPLHF.

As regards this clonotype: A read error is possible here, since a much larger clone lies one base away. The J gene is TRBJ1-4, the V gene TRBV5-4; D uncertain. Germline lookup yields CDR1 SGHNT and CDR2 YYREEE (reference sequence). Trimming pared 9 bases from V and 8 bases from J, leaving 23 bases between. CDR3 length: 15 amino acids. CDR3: CATTASMLPGEKLFF. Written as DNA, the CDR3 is TGTGCCACCACGGCAAGCATGTTGCCTGGAGAAAAACTGTTTTTT. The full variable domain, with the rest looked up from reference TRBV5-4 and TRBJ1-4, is ETGVTQSPTHLIKTRGQQVTLRCSSQSGHNTVSWYQQALGQGPQFIFQYYREEENGRGNFPPRFSGLQFPNYSSELNVNALELDDSALYLCATTASMLPGEKLFFGSGTQLSVL.

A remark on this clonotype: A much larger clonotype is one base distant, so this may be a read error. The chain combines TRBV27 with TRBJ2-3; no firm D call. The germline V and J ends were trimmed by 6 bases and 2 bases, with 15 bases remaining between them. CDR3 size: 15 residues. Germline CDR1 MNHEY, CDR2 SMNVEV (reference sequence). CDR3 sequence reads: CASSVVEEITDTQYF. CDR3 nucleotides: TGTGCCAGCAGCGTCGTAGAGGAGATCACAGATACGCAGTATTTT.